Listed below are T cell receptor beta chains from one sample, sequenced in a study of OX40 agonist ivuxolimab in advanced cancers. Some clones are missing from TCRdb's copy, which holds only in-frame ones; the method was immunoSEQ multiplex PCR. The data contain tens of thousands of clones, approximately 86% of them singletons. The input for sequencing was CD4+ or CD8+ T cells sorted from blood, taken in a trial of the OX40 agonist ivuxolimab. These TCRs come from an adult with an advanced solid tumor such as melanoma, head and neck, liver or kidney cancer. CDR3s include the opening cysteine and the closing phenylalanine or tryptophan. A D gene is named only where the DNA matches it firmly. Not every row has a clone size; where given, it reads once, few, many or a size class.

v_call	clone_size	j_call	d_call	cdr3_nt	cdr3_aa
TRBV19	few	TRBJ2-7	TRBD1	TGTGCCAGTAGTATAGATCGGGGACAGGCCTCCTACGAGCAGTACTTC	CASSIDRGQASYEQYF
TRBV5-1	-	TRBJ1-4	-	TGCGCCAGCAGCTTGCTTGCAACTAATGAAAAACTGTTTTTT	CASSLLATNEKLFF
TRBV28	-	TRBJ2-2	-	TGTGCCAGCAGCCCAACCAGGTGGTATGGAACCGGGGAGCTGTTTTTT	CASSPTRWYGTGELFF
TRBV28	-	TRBJ1-6	TRBD1	TGTGCCACCCAGTTTACGGGACAGACACCCCTCCACTTT	CATQFTGQTPLHF
TRBV19	-	TRBJ1-1	TRBD1	TGTGCCAGTAGTCAACCGGGACAGACCATGAACACTGAAGCTTTCTTT	CASSQPGQTMNTEAFF
TRBV5-8	-	TRBJ1-6	-	TGTGCCAGCAGCCACTGGCGGGACGGCAGCCATAATTCACCCCTCCACTTT	CASSHWRDGSHNSPLHF
TRBV19	-	TRBJ2-5	TRBD2	TGTGCCAGTAGTATAGCGGGGGGGCCGGAGACCCAGTACTTC	CASSIAGGPETQYF
TRBV29-1	once	TRBJ2-1	TRBD1	TGCAGCGTTGTAGGGGGCGATGAGCAGTTCTTC	CSVVGGDEQFF
TRBV14	-	TRBJ1-2	TRBD1	TGTGCCAGCAGCGGAGTGGGACAGGGCTATGGCTACACCTTC	CASSGVGQGYGYTF
TRBV29-1	-	TRBJ1-1	-	TGCAGCGTTGAAGTTCGGGGGTGGAGCACTGAAGCTTTCTTT	CSVEVRGWSTEAFF
TRBV5-8	-	TRBJ2-2	-	TGTGCCAGCAGCTTAATGCTTATGAACACCGGGGAGCTGTTTTTT	CASSLMLMNTGELFF
TRBV27	-	TRBJ1-2	-	TGTGCCAGCAGTGGGGGCCTATCTATGGTAGGCTACACCTTC	CASSGGLSMVGYTF
TRBV10-3	once	TRBJ2-2	TRBD1	TGTGCCATCAGCCCGGGACAGTTTACCGGGGAGCTGTTTTTT	CAISPGQFTGELFF
TRBV5-1	-	TRBJ1-5	-	TGCGCCAGCAGCTTGGGTGGGGGAGATCAGCCCCAGCATTTT	CASSLGGGDQPQHF
TRBV9	-	TRBJ2-3	-	TGTGCCAGCAGCACCAAGGGGGGACAGAACACAGATACGCAGTATTTT	CASSTKGGQNTDTQYF
TRBV5-4	-	TRBJ2-5	-	TGTGCCAGCAGCTTGATGTTGAGGCAAGAGACCCAGTACTTC	CASSLMLRQETQYF
TRBV29-1	once	TRBJ2-3	-	TGCAGCGTTGTACAGGGAGGCCCAGATACGCAGTATTTT	CSVVQGGPDTQYF
TRBV6-5	-	TRBJ2-3	-	TGTGCCAGCAGTCGGGGCGGGCCCACAGATACGCAGTATTTT	CASSRGGPTDTQYF
TRBV9	-	TRBJ2-3	-	TGTGCCAGCAGCGTAGTGAGTAGCGTCCCCACAGATACGCAGTATTTT	CASSVVSSVPTDTQYF
TRBV29-1	-	TRBJ2-3	-	TGCAGCGCCCGCGGGGTCCGGGACGCTTTAGCGCCAGATACGCAGTATTTT	CSARGVRDALAPDTQYF
TRBV2	-	TRBJ2-5	TRBD1	TGTGCCAGCAGGCCCAGGACAGGGAAAGAGACCCAGTACTTC	CASRPRTGKETQYF
TRBV4-2	-	TRBJ2-1	TRBD2	TGTGCCAGCAGCCAAGAAATCCCAAGGCGGGGGGCGTACAATGAGCAGTTCTTC	CASSQEIPRRGAYNEQFF
TRBV9	-	TRBJ1-4	-	TGTGCCAGCAGCGTAGCTGGGGGAATTAATGAAAAACTGTTTTTT	CASSVAGGINEKLFF
TRBV28	once	TRBJ1-2	TRBD1	TGTGCCAGCAGTCGGGACAGCAATAACTATGGCTACACCTTC	CASSRDSNNYGYTF
TRBV7-2	-	TRBJ1-5	-	TGTGCCAGCAGCAACCAGATGGGACTTCAGCCCCAGCATTTT	CASSNQMGLQPQHF
TRBV6-6	-	TRBJ2-7	TRBD1	TGTGCCAGCAGTACCCGGGGACAGGGGGCTTCGGGCGAGCAGTACTTC	CASSTRGQGASGEQYF
TRBV16	-	TRBJ1-1	-	TGTGCCAGCAGCCAATCACGACAACTGAACACTGAAGCTTTCTTT	CASSQSRQLNTEAFF
TRBV19	medium-sized	TRBJ2-1	TRBD2	TGTGCCAGTAGTACAGGGACTAGCAGGAATGAGCAGTTCTTC	CASSTGTSRNEQFF
TRBV5-5	-	TRBJ1-1	-	TGTGCCAGCAGCTTTTCCGGGGCGGGATGGGGGTTGGCTTTCTTT	CASSFSGAGWGLAFF
TRBV7-9	-	TRBJ1-2	-	TGTGCCAGTACACTCTTGGCTAACTATGGCTACACCTTC	CASTLLANYGYTF
TRBV5-1	-	TRBJ2-1	TRBD2	TGCGCCAGCATTGGGACTAGCGGGTCCTCTGGTGAGCAGTTCTTC	CASIGTSGSSGEQFF
TRBV11-1	-	TRBJ2-5	TRBD1	TGTGCCAGCAGCTTTACAGGGGACGAGACCCAGTACTTC	CASSFTGDETQYF
TRBV7-3	-	TRBJ2-1	TRBD2	TGTGCCAGCAGCTTAAGGTCGCGGCTAGCGGGGGGAAATGAGCAGTTCTTC	CASSLRSRLAGGNEQFF
TRBV5-8	-	TRBJ1-2	-	TGTGCCAGCAGCTTGCCCCAGGGCCATGGCTACACCTTC	CASSLPQGHGYTF
TRBV13	once	TRBJ2-1	TRBD1	TGTGCCAGCAGCAACCGGGACAGGGGTAGGAATGAGCAGTTCTTC	CASSNRDRGRNEQFF
TRBV6-6	-	TRBJ1-1	-	TGTGCCAGCAGCTCATCAGTAGCGGGGCACACTGAAGCTTTCTTT	CASSSSVAGHTEAFF
TRBV28	few	TRBJ2-7	-	TGTGCCAGCAGTTCGGTTGGGAGCAGGGGCGATTCCTACGAGCAGTACTTC	CASSSVGSRGDSYEQYF
TRBV18	-	TRBJ2-7	-	TGTGCCAGCTCCCTCGGACATCTCTACGAGCAGTACTTC	CASSLGHLYEQYF
TRBV7-2	-	TRBJ2-5	-	TGTGCCAGCAGCTTAGGCCTAGCTGGGACCCAGTACTTC	CASSLGLAGTQYF
TRBV10-3	-	TRBJ2-7	TRBD1	TGTGCCATCAGTGAGGTTGGACAGGGAAGCTCCTACGAGCAGTACTTC	CAISEVGQGSSYEQYF
TRBV13	-	TRBJ2-7	-	TGTGCCAGCAGCTTACGGGGAGGCTCCTACGAGCAGTACTTC	CASSLRGGSYEQYF
TRBV28	-	TRBJ1-1	TRBD1	TGTGCCAGCAGTTTAAGAACGGGACAGGGGTCGGTAGCTTTCTTT	CASSLRTGQGSVAFF
TRBV28	-	TRBJ1-1	-	TGTGCCAGCATGGTTTCCCCGGGGTGGAAGGCTTTCTTT	CASMVSPGWKAFF
TRBV29-1	-	TRBJ1-6	-	TGCAGTATCCAAGTAGAGGGTTCACCCCTCCACTTT	CSIQVEGSPLHF
TRBV5-1	once	TRBJ1-1	-	TGCGCCAGCAGTGTCGGCGACGGTTCGAACACTGAAGCTTTCTTT	CASSVGDGSNTEAFF
TRBV28	-	TRBJ1-1	-	TGTGCCAGCAGTCCGCGGGGGGTTAGGGCTTTCTTT	CASSPRGVRAFF
TRBV7-9	-	TRBJ2-7	TRBD1	TGTGCCAGCAGTCTCCAGTGGACAGGGGGCAGGGAGCAGTACTTC	CASSLQWTGGREQYF
TRBV13	-	TRBJ1-2	-	TGTGCCAGCAGCTCTTGGTTCAGATATAACGGCTACACCTTC	CASSSWFRYNGYTF
TRBV6-1	-	TRBJ2-1	-	TGTGCCAGCAGACGGGCCCGAGCCCTGGGTGAGCAGTTCTTC	CASRRARALGEQFF
TRBV10-1	once	TRBJ2-3	TRBD1	TGCGCCAGCAGTGAGTCAGACAGGGGGCTAAGAAAAGATACGCAGTATTTT	CASSESDRGLRKDTQYF
TRBV19	-	TRBJ1-3	-	TGTGCCAGTTCGAGATTACGCTCTGGAAACACCATATATTTT	CASSRLRSGNTIYF
TRBV5-1	-	TRBJ1-6	-	TGCGCCAGCAGCTTGGATCGTCAGGGAGGATCACCCCTCCACTTT	CASSLDRQGGSPLHF